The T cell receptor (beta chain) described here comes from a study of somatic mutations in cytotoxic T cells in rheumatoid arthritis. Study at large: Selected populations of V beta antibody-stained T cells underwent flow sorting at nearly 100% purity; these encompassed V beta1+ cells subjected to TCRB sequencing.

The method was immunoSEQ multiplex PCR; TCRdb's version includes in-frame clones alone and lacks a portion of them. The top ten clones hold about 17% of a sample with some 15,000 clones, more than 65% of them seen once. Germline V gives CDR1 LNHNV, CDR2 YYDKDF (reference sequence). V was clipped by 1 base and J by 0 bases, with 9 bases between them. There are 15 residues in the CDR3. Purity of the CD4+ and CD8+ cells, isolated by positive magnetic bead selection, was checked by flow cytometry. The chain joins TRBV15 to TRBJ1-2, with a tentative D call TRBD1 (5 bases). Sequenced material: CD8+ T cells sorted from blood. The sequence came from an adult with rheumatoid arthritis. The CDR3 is CATSRVRGPNYGYTF. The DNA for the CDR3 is TGTGCCACCAGCAGAGTACGGGGACCTAACTATGGCTACACCTTC.